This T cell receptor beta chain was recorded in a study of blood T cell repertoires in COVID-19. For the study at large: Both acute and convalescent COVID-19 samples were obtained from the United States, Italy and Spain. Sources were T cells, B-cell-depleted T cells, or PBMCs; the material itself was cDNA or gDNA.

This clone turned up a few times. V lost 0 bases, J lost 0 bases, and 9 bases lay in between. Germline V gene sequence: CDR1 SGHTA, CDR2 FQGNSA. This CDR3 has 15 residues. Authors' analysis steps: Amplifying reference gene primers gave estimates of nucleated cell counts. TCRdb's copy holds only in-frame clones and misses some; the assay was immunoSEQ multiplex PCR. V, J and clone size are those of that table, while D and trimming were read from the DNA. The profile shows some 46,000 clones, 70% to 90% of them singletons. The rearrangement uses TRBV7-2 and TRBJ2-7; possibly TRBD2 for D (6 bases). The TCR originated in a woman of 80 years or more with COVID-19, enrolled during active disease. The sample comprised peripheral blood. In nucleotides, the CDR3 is TGTGCCAGCAGCTTAGCCGGAGGGGCCTCCTACGAGCAGTACTTC. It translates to CASSLAGGASYEQYF.